The sequence of this T cell receptor beta chain was determined in a study of response to subunit inactivated influenza vaccine. Germline loops: CDR1 DFQATT, CDR2 SNEGSKA (reference sequence). V lost 0 bases and J lost 7, with 9 bases in between. The CDR3 totals 13 residues. Only a few counts were recorded for this clonotype. One entry per CDR3 protein, called by TCRdb with MiXCR from the RT-PCR reads. The sample shows a few hundred thousand distinct CDR3 sequences, over 20% of them seen only once. The chain combines TRBV20-1 with TRBJ1-4; D remains unclear. The sequenced sample was PBMCs from blood, obtained less than 22 months after vaccination. The sequence was collected from a man between 45 and 75 years old who received an inactivated influenza vaccine. CDR3 nucleotides: TGCAGTGCTAGAGATCGGGGTGGTGAAAAACTGTTTTTT. Protein sequence: CSARDRGGEKLFF.